These 12 T cell receptor beta chains originate from one sample sequenced in a study of blood T cell repertoires in COVID-19 (dated by TCRdb to the early 2020s). Library method: the immunoSEQ multiplex PCR assay. In its TCRdb copy, this immuneACCESS table keeps in-frame sequences only and misses some clones. Where compared with another copy, unresolved V genes explain less than half of these, and the others have no known cause. This sample is represented by roughly 12,000 clones; about 93% of them were singletons. The ten largest account for under 30% of the sample. The sequencing sample was made of peripheral blood. The source is a woman in her 70s with active COVID-19.

V is TRBV5-1 and J is TRBJ2-2; D is perhaps TRBD2 (5 bases). Trimming pared 4 bases from V and 4 bases from J, leaving 17 bases between. The CDR3 has 16 residues. Germline CDR1 and CDR2: SGHRS and YFSETQ. The DNA of the CDR3 is TGCGCCAGCAGCCCCAGGATAGAAGGGAGCACCGGGGAGCTGTTTTTT. This sequence encodes CASSPRIEGSTGELFF.

The J gene is TRBJ2-6, the V gene TRBV2, with 9 bases fitting TRBD1. Germline V gives CDR1 SNHLY, CDR2 FYNNEI. This CDR3 comprises 18 residues. Germline trimming cut 7 bases from V and 0 bases from J; bases unmatched to any gene: 10. The CDR3 sequence is CASTKPGQGLSGANVLTF. DNA of the CDR3: TGTGCCAGCACTAAACCGGGACAGGGTCTCTCTGGGGCCAACGTCCTGACTTTC.

The V and J genes are TRBV21-1 and TRBJ2-2; the DNA was not used to check the table's D call, TRBD1. TRBV21-1 is reported as a pseudogene. This CDR3 is 14 amino acids long. The CDR3 sequence: CASSGTGQAGELFF. The CDR3 nucleotides are TGTGCCAGCAGCGGGACAGGGCAGGCCGGGGAGCTGTTTTTT.

The chain uses TRBV27 and TRBJ2-1; 10 bases agree with TRBD2. Germline-derived CDR1 and CDR2 are MNHEY and SMNVEV (reference sequence). CDR3 length: 15 amino acids. J was trimmed by 8 bases and V by 3 bases; bases with no gene match: 7. CDR3 DNA: TGTGCCAGCAGTTTCAGCGGGAGGGCCCGTGATGAGCAGTTCTTC. Protein product: CASSFSGRARDEQFF.

This rearrangement joins TRBV10-3 to TRBJ1-4; 7 nucleotides agree with TRBD1. V lost 10 bases to trimming and J lost 8 bases; unmatched junction nucleotides: 10. Germline assignment: CDR1 ENHRY and CDR2 SYGVKD. CDR3 length equals 13 residues. The CDR3 region has the DNA TGTGCCACAGGAACAGGGGAAGGGGAAAAACTGTTTTTT. Protein product: CATGTGEGEKLFF.

CDR3 sequence reads: CASSGTGSGTDTQYF. In DNA form, the CDR3 reads TGTGCCAGCAGTGGGACAGGGAGCGGCACAGATACGCAGTATTTT. This chain joins TRBV2 and TRBJ2-3, with 8 bases aligning to TRBD1. The CDR3 runs to 15 residues. Trimming took 4 bases from V and 1 from J; bases not matched to a gene: 4. CDR1 SNHLY and CDR2 FYNNEI come from the germline V gene.

The chain is built from TRBV30 and TRBJ1-1; unclear D gene. V lost 2 bases and J 6 bases, leaving 16 bases between the germline ends. This CDR3 has 14 amino acids. The germline V gene encodes CDR1 GTSNPN and CDR2 SVGIG (reference sequence). The CDR3 region has the DNA TGTGCCTGGAGTTCTAACCACGTAGATTCTGAAGCTTTCTTT. This gives the protein CAWSSNHVDSEAFF.

The chain uses TRBV10-1 and TRBJ1-5, with 8 positions matching TRBD1. The J segment lost 7 bases and the V segment lost 3 bases, leaving 14 bases of the junction unmatched. Germline CDR1 and CDR2: WNHNN and SYGVQD (reference sequence). The CDR3 covers 17 residues. This CDR3 reads CASSDKDRVKCSQPQHF. The CDR3 coding sequence is TGCGCCAGCAGTGATAAGGACAGGGTGAAGTGTAGCCAGCCCCAGCATTTT.

Comment on this clone: One end of the junction does not line up with germline, which may come from a read error. Other DNA sequences in the sample encode the same CDR3. The gene calls are TRBV10-3 and TRBJ1-3, with 7 nucleotides matching TRBD1. The CDR3 runs to 16 residues. Germline-derived CDR1 and CDR2 are ENHRY and SYGVKD. CDR3 protein: CAINSGQTYSGNTIYF. CDR3 DNA: TGTGCCATCAATTCGGGACAGACATACTCTGGAAACACTATATATTTT.

The chain combines TRBV5-1 with TRBJ2-1; TRBD1 agrees at 9 bases. The CDR3 has 15 residues. V was pared by 0 bases and J by 7 bases, with 5 bases of the junction left unmatched. The germline V gene has CDR1 SGHRS and CDR2 YFSETQ. The CDR3, as DNA: TGCGCCAGCAGCTTGGCCGGGACAGGGCTTAATGAGCAGTTCTTC. Its protein is CASSLAGTGLNEQFF. The full variable domain, rest sourced from reference TRBV5-1 and TRBJ2-1, is KAGVTQTPRYLIKTRGQQVTLSCSPISGHRSVSWYQQTPGQGLQFLFEYFSETQRNKGNFPGRFSGRQFSNSRSEMNVSTLELGDSALYLCASSLAGTGLNEQFFGPGTRLTVL.

The rearrangement joins TRBV19 to TRBJ1-4; the match to TRBD1 covers 8 bases. The CDR3 consists of 13 residues. Germline assignment: CDR1 LNHDA and CDR2 SQIVND (reference sequence). The V segment lost 4 bases and the J segment 7 bases; nucleotides outside the gene matches: 2. Here the CDR3 reads CASSRTGFEKLFF. For the CDR3, the DNA is TGTGCCAGTAGTAGGACAGGGTTTGAAAAACTGTTTTTT. The full variable domain, in which reference TRBV19 and TRBJ1-4 provide the parts outside the CDR3, is DGGITQSPKYLFRKEGQNVTLSCEQNLNHDAMYWYRQDPGQGLRLIYYSQIVNDFQKGDIAEGYSVSREKKESFPLTVTSAQKNPTAFYLCASSRTGFEKLFFGSGTQLSVL.

The gene calls are TRBV5-1 and TRBJ2-1; 11 bases align to TRBD2. Trimming took 2 bases from V and 5 from J; bases not matched to a gene: 3. The germline CDR1 and CDR2 sequences are SGHRS and YFSETQ. The CDR3 is 15 residues long. The CDR3 DNA reads as TGCGCCAGCAGCTTTAGCGGGAGGGTGGACAATGAGCAGTTCTTC. Translating gives CASSFSGRVDNEQFF. The whole variable domain, remainder taken from reference TRBV5-1 and TRBJ2-1, is KAGVTQTPRYLIKTRGQQVTLSCSPISGHRSVSWYQQTPGQGLQFLFEYFSETQRNKGNFPGRFSGRQFSNSRSEMNVSTLELGDSALYLCASSFSGRVDNEQFFGPGTRLTVL.